This TCR beta chain emerged from a study of shared clonotypes between healthy human individuals. Study summary: Ranging from 18 to 49 in age, donors were a couple of women and a few men.

The count of this clone is one. The target antigen is unknown. Some clones are missing from TCRdb's copy, which holds only in-frame ones; the method was immunoSEQ multiplex PCR. The sample lists some 2,100,000 clones; almost 96% were seen once. From germline, CDR1 is MGHDK and CDR2 SYGVNS. Trimming took 4 bases from V and 7 from J; bases not matched to a gene: 7. This CDR3 has 15 residues. Overall study findings and caveats: Relative to memory subsets, naive subsets generally showed larger estimated richness.

The source material was naive CD4+ T cells sorted from blood. As for subset: CD45RA+ positively selected. This TCR was recovered from a man aged 18 to 30 in good health. The chain joins TRBV25-1 to TRBJ2-5; TRBD2 matches at 12 bases. The CDR3 DNA follows: TGTGCCAGCAGTGGACTAGCGGGAGTGGGAAGGACCCAGTACTTC. Its protein product is CASSGLAGVGRTQYF.